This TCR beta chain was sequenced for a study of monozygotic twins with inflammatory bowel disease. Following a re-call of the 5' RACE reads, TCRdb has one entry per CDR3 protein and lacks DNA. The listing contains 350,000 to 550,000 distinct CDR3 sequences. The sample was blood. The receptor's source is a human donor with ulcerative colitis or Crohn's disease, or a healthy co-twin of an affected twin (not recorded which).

CDR3: CASSFRISGGNQETQYF. This chain connects TRBV7-7 to TRBJ2-5; lacking DNA, the TRBD2 call made by TCRdb goes unchecked. The CDR3 is made up of 17 amino acids. Germline assignment: CDR1 SSHAT and CDR2 FNYEAQ (reference sequence).